Listed below are T cell receptor beta chains from one sample, sequenced in a study of blood T cell repertoires in COVID-19. This table comes from immunoSEQ multiplex PCR, and its TCRdb copy is limited to in-frame clones, with some not included. The repertoire includes some 180,000 clones, roughly 83% of them detected once, and approximately 5.9% sits in the top ten. The sequenced sample consisted of peripheral blood. These receptors were obtained from a woman aged 40 to 49 with COVID-19, enrolled during active disease. The CDR3 runs from the conserved cysteine through the conserved F or W. D genes are given only for firm matches. The size of a clone is reported for some rows only, either as once, few or many, or as a class for expanded clones.

. 16 TRBJ2-4 TRBD1 TRBV7-9 CASSSDRGVAKNIQYF TGTGCCAGCAGCTCCGACAGGGGAGTAGCCAAAAACATTCAGTACTTC
. 15 TRBJ1-6 . TRBV5-1 CASSLDYPYNSPLHF TGCGCCAGCAGCTTGGACTACCCTTATAATTCACCCCTCCACTTT
once 20 TRBJ2-3 . TRBV21-1 CASSSRLAGGWGWYTDTQYF TGTGCCAGCAGCTCCCGACTAGCGGGAGGGTGGGGCTGGTATACAGATACGCAGTATTTT
. 14 TRBJ2-4 . TRBV4-1 CASSQEAGVNIQYF TGCGCCAGCAGCCAAGAGGCAGGGGTAAACATTCAGTACTTC
many 16 TRBJ1-2 . TRBV2 CASSEAVVLGLYGYTF TGTGCCAGCAGTGAAGCCGTCGTACTAGGACTATACGGCTACACCTTC
. 16 TRBJ2-3 TRBD2 TRBV5-6 CASSLRLAGGTDTQYF TGTGCCAGCAGCTTGAGGCTAGCGGGGGGCACAGATACGCAGTATTTT
. 16 TRBJ2-2 TRBD2 TRBV7-3 CASSLGLAGNTGELFF TGTGCCAGCAGCTTGGGGCTAGCGGGGAACACCGGGGAGCTGTTTTTT
. 11 TRBJ2-1 . TRBV6-5 CASSYLNEQFF TGTGCCAGCAGTTACTTAAATGAGCAGTTCTTC
once 15 TRBJ2-5 TRBD1 TRBV2 CASKRETGGRETQYF TGTGCCAGCAAGAGGGAGACAGGGGGCCGGGAGACCCAGTACTTC
. 15 TRBJ2-7 TRBD2 TRBV19 CASSLGLADSYEQYF TGTGCCAGTAGTCTCGGACTAGCGGACTCCTACGAGCAGTACTTC
. 15 TRBJ1-5 . TRBV3-1/TRBV3-2 CASSQDFGPDQPQHF TGTGCCAGCAGCCAAGACTTCGGTCCCGATCAGCCCCAGCATTTT
. 15 TRBJ1-3 TRBD1 TRBV6-5 CASTSLTGLGNTIYF TGTGCCAGCACCTCATTGACAGGGTTGGGAAACACCATATATTTT
. 15 TRBJ1-5 . TRBV6-2/TRBV6-3 CASSYSGTYHQPQHF TGTGCCAGCAGTTACTCGGGGACTTATCATCAGCCCCAGCATTTT
. 18 TRBJ2-7 TRBD2 TRBV6-6 CASSRPGGTSGKTYEQYF TGTGCCAGCAGTCGGCCCGGCGGGACTAGCGGGAAGACCTACGAGCAGTACTTC
. 14 TRBJ2-1 . TRBV27 CASSLSRWGDEQFF TGTGCCAGCAGTTTATCGAGGTGGGGAGACGAGCAGTTCTTC
once 13 TRBJ1-1 . TRBV7-7 CASSRDSNTEAFF TGTGCCAGCAGCCGAGACAGTAACACTGAAGCTTTCTTT
. 18 TRBJ2-2 TRBD2 TRBV7-8 CASSLSLAGTILTGELFF TGTGCCAGCAGCCTCTCACTAGCGGGAACAATCCTCACCGGGGAGCTGTTTTTT
. 13 TRBJ2-3 . TRBV5-6 CASSRRHADTQYF TGTGCCAGCAGCCGCCGACACGCGGATACGCAGTATTTT
. 15 TRBJ1-4 TRBD1 TRBV30 CAWRGWGTGKEKLFF TGTGCCTGGAGAGGATGGGGGACAGGGAAAGAAAAACTGTTTTTT
few 15 TRBJ2-3 TRBD2 TRBV5-1 CASSSAGASTDTQYF TGCGCCAGCAGCTCAGCGGGGGCGAGCACAGATACGCAGTATTTT
. 13 TRBJ1-2 . TRBV7-8 CASSSLDSYGYTF TGTGCCAGCAGCTCCTTGGACAGCTATGGCTACACCTTC
few 15 TRBJ1-4 . TRBV30 CAWSVQLGGGEKLFF TGTGCCTGGAGTGTACAATTGGGAGGTGGGGAAAAACTGTTTTTT
. 13 TRBJ1-4 . TRBV30 CAWAGNYNEKLFF TGTGCCTGGGCGGGAAACTATAATGAAAAACTGTTTTTT
few 13 TRBJ2-7 TRBD1 TRBV18 CASSRTGGNEQYF TGTGCCAGCTCACGGACAGGGGGGAACGAGCAGTACTTC
. 15 TRBJ1-1 TRBD1 TRBV3-1/TRBV3-2 CASTFRGLGNTEAFF TGTGCCAGCACCTTCAGGGGGCTAGGGAACACTGAAGCTTTCTTT
. 16 TRBJ2-3 . TRBV5-1 CASSPEGPGRTDTQYF TGCGCCAGCAGCCCAGAGGGCCCGGGCCGCACAGATACGCAGTATTTT
. 15 TRBJ2-5 TRBD1 TRBV19 CASSRTGLRQETQYF TGTGCCAGTAGTAGGACAGGGCTGAGGCAAGAGACCCAGTACTTC
. 20 TRBJ2-1 TRBD2 TRBV6-2/TRBV6-3 CASSYSSGTSGGENYNEQFF TGTGCCAGCAGTTACTCGTCTGGGACTAGCGGGGGGGAGAACTACAATGAGCAGTTCTTC
. 15 TRBJ1-1 TRBD1 TRBV18 CASSPGTGGSTEAFF TGTGCCAGCTCACCCGGGACAGGGGGCAGTACTGAAGCTTTCTTT
once 12 TRBJ2-7 . TRBV5-6 CASSLARDEQYF TGTGCCAGCAGCTTGGCCAGGGACGAGCAGTACTTC
. 13 TRBJ2-6 . TRBV4-3 CASSLGGRNVLTF TGCGCCAGCAGCCTCGGGGGTCGGAACGTCCTGACTTTC
. 10 TRBJ1-2 . TRBV30 CAWGTGGYTF TGTGCCTGGGGGACTGGTGGCTACACCTTC
. 15 TRBJ2-7 TRBD2 TRBV3-1/TRBV3-2 CASSLGLAVRNEQYF TGTGCCAGCAGCCTTGGACTAGCAGTCAGGAACGAGCAGTACTTC
. 14 TRBJ1-4 . TRBV20-1 CSASQNRRGEKLFF TGCAGTGCTAGTCAGAACAGACGGGGGGAAAAACTGTTTTTT
few 15 TRBJ2-2 . TRBV5-1 CASSPSTLNTGELFF TGCGCCAGCAGCCCTTCGACACTGAACACCGGGGAGCTGTTTTTT
once 16 TRBJ2-5 TRBD2 TRBV5-1 CASSPGRLAEQETQYF TGCGCCAGCAGCCCGGGACGACTAGCGGAGCAAGAGACCCAGTACTTC
. 14 TRBJ1-2 . TRBV18 CASSPGPANYGYTF TGTGCCAGCTCACCAGGGCCGGCCAACTATGGCTACACCTTC
. 16 TRBJ1-2 . TRBV4-2 CASSQPEGGGWRGYTF TGTGCCAGCAGCCAACCCGAGGGAGGGGGTTGGCGTGGCTACACCTTC
. 14 TRBJ2-7 . TRBV7-9 CASSLSGPSGEQYF TGTGCCAGCAGCTTAAGTGGCCCTTCGGGCGAGCAGTACTTC
. 15 TRBJ2-5 . TRBV27 CASSSGVDSYETQYF TGTGCCAGCAGTTCAGGGGTGGACAGTTACGAGACCCAGTACTTC
. 11 TRBJ1-2 . TRBV20-1 CSATEGGAHTF TGCAGTGCTACGGAAGGAGGGGCGCACACCTTC
. 15 TRBJ1-5 . TRBV6-5 CASSTQFGDYQPQHF TGTGCCAGCAGTACCCAGTTCGGGGATTATCAGCCCCAGCATTTT
. 15 TRBJ2-7 . TRBV6-5 CASSLKDRRFNEQYF TGTGCCAGCAGCTTGAAAGACAGACGGTTCAATGAGCAGTACTTC
. 18 TRBJ2-7 . TRBV12-1 CASSFVSFQRGSSYEQYF TGTGCCAGCAGCTTTGTTAGTTTCCAGCGGGGGAGCTCCTACGAGCAGTACTTC
. 17 TRBJ2-1 TRBD2 TRBV24-1 CATSEDRSGGANNEQFF TGTGCCACCAGTGAGGACCGTAGCGGGGGGGCCAACAATGAGCAGTTCTTC
once 17 TRBJ2-2 TRBD1 TRBV5-4 CASSLARDRVVKGELFF TGTGCCAGCAGCTTGGCCCGAGACAGGGTGGTCAAGGGGGAGCTGTTTTTT
once 16 TRBJ2-7 . TRBV21-1 CASSLRTSGSQNEQYF TGTGCCAGCAGCCTACGGACTAGCGGGAGTCAGAACGAGCAGTACTTC
. 13 TRBJ1-4 TRBD1 TRBV7-9 CAGQGVGNEKLFF TGTGCCGGTCAGGGGGTTGGTAATGAAAAACTGTTTTTT
. 13 TRBJ1-1 TRBD1 TRBV5-1 CASSWTGGTEAFF TGCGCCAGCAGCTGGACAGGGGGCACTGAAGCTTTCTTT
. 14 TRBJ1-6 . TRBV11-2 CASSLYRQNSPLHF TGTGCCAGCAGCTTATACAGGCAGAATTCACCCCTCCACTTT
. 14 TRBJ2-3 TRBD1 TRBV2 CAGDKQGGTDTQYF TGTGCCGGGGATAAACAGGGGGGCACAGATACGCAGTATTTT
. 15 TRBJ1-2 . TRBV4-2 CASSQDLSRNYGYTF TGTGCCAGCAGCCAAGATCTTAGCCGTAACTATGGCTACACCTTC
. 17 TRBJ1-5 TRBD1 TRBV19 CASSLTYRGVYNQPQHF TGTGCCAGTAGCCTTACCTACAGGGGCGTCTACAATCAGCCCCAGCATTTT
. 13 TRBJ1-2 . TRBV9 CASSYGDNHGYTF TGTGCCAGCTCTTACGGGGACAATCATGGCTACACCTTC
few 15 TRBJ2-2 TRBD2 TRBV7-2 CASLAGSPNTGELFF TGTGCCAGCTTAGCGGGCAGTCCGAACACCGGGGAGCTGTTTTTT
. 13 TRBJ2-1 . TRBV7-6 CASSLTSFDEQFF TGTGCCAGCAGCTTAACTAGCTTCGATGAGCAGTTCTTC
. 14 TRBJ1-3 . TRBV5-1 CASTWDNSGNTIYF TGCGCCAGCACCTGGGACAACTCTGGAAACACCATATATTTT
. 15 TRBJ2-1 TRBD2 TRBV7-9 CASSPPWRGAYEQFF TGTGCCAGCAGCCCCCCTTGGCGGGGGGCCTATGAGCAGTTCTTC
. 14 TRBJ2-5 TRBD2 TRBV5-4 CASSFERGQETQYF TGTGCCAGCAGCTTTGAGCGGGGGCAAGAGACCCAGTACTTC
. 15 TRBJ1-3 TRBD1 TRBV27 CASSPRQGRGNTIYF TGTGCCAGCAGCCCGAGACAGGGTCGGGGAAACACCATATATTTT